The clone carrying this T cell receptor beta chain was detected only a few times. Its cognate antigen is unknown. The data are from a study of T cells in Graves' hyperthyroidism and ophthalmopathy. Study information: The initial diagnosis was the point when peripheral blood was collected, ahead of any treatment. Study results and limitations: Blood samples included most of the expanded thyroid clonotypes exceeding 0.001. From stable hyperthyroidism, ophthalmopathy was separated by a 13 V-J model.

Using approximately 10 ml of fresh peripheral blood, PBMCs were prepared. Amplified TCR beta CDR3 regions came from RNA transcripts. HTBI primers were used for first-round RT-PCR of the TCR CDR3. Each CDR3 protein is one row after TCRdb ran MiXCR on the multiplex PCR reads. Of 150,000 or so distinct CDR3 sequences in the sample, over 7.5% were seen once. Sequencing was carried out using blood. This receptor was identified in a woman in her late teens or twenties with Graves' hyperthyroidism that later progressed to Graves' ophthalmopathy.

CDR3 sequence reads: CASSQDQYWGGRETQYF. The DNA of the CDR3 is TGTGCCAGCAGCCAAGATCAGTATTGGGGGGGCAGGGAGACCCAGTACTTC. The chain employs TRBV3-1 and TRBJ2-5; possible D gene TRBD2, 7 bases. The CDR3 is made up of 17 amino acids. Per germline, CDR1 LGHDT and CDR2 YNNKEL (reference sequence). Trimming pared 0 bases from V and 5 bases from J, leaving 19 bases between.